These 10 T cell receptor beta chains originate from one sample sequenced in a study of blood T cell repertoires in COVID-19 (dated by TCRdb to the early 2020s). The method was the immunoSEQ multiplex PCR assay. Held by TCRdb, this immuneACCESS table contains in-frame sequences only and omits some clones. Under half of the omission traces to an unresolved V gene where checked; the cause of the rest is unknown. Recorded for this sample are 80,000 or so clones; roughly 82% of them occurred a single time. Approximately 12% of the sample is taken by the ten largest. Input material: peripheral blood. The receptors come from a man at least 80 years old with acute or convalescent COVID-19.

The chain's CDR3 is CASSGGDSGPNYGYTF. The CDR3 DNA follows: TGTGCCAGCAGCGGAGGGGACAGCGGCCCCAACTATGGCTACACCTTC. The chain joins TRBV7-3 to TRBJ1-2, with 7 bases matching TRBD1. The germline CDR1 and CDR2 sequences are SGHTA and FQGTGA. V lost 5 bases to trimming and J lost 2 bases; unmatched junction nucleotides: 11. The CDR3 is 16 amino acids.

The chain couples TRBV7-9 to TRBJ2-4; 7 nucleotides line up with TRBD2. This CDR3 region has 15 residues. The junction had 1 base not matched to a gene; V was cut back by 1 base and J by 1 base. Germline V lookup: CDR1 SEHNR, CDR2 FQNEAQ (reference sequence). CDR3 nucleotide sequence: TGTGCCAGCAGCTTAGTCGGGGGGGCCAAAAACATTCAGTACTTC. Encoded protein: CASSLVGGAKNIQYF.

V gene TRBV5-1 combines with J gene TRBJ1-4; 10 nucleotides line up with TRBD1. The length of the CDR3 is 14 residues. The V segment lost 4 bases and the J segment 8 bases; nucleotides outside the gene matches: 5. CDR1 is SGHRS, CDR2 YFSETQ, per germline. The CDR3 DNA is TGCGCCAGCAGCCCAGGACAGGGGGGCGAAAAACTGTTTTTT. This codes for CASSPGQGGEKLFF.

The V and J genes are TRBV7-3 and TRBJ1-2; D remains unclear. V was shortened by 5 bases and J by 7 bases, with 14 bases between the two germline ends. Germline CDR1 reads SGHTA; CDR2 reads FQGTGA. The CDR3 spans 13 residues. For the CDR3, the DNA is TGTGCCAGCAGCCTCCGGCCTGCGGGTGGCTACACCTTC. Its protein is CASSLRPAGGYTF.

This chain links TRBV10-1 with TRBJ2-3; no firm D call. The CDR3 contains 12 residues. The germline V gene has CDR1 WNHNN and CDR2 SYGVQD (reference sequence). V lost 4 bases and J 3 bases, leaving 5 bases between the germline ends. CDR3: CASSGETDTQYF. Here the CDR3 DNA reads TGCGCCAGCAGTGGTGAGACAGATACGCAGTATTTT.

The V and J genes are TRBV20-1 and TRBJ2-3, with 10 bases identical to TRBD2. This CDR3 is 14 amino acids long. The ends lost 3 bases at V and 4 bases at J; junction bases unmatched: 4. Germline CDR1 DFQATT, CDR2 SNEGSKA (reference sequence). This CDR3 is CSASKREGPDTQYF. The CDR3 nucleotides read TGCAGTGCTAGTAAGCGGGAGGGTCCAGATACGCAGTATTTT.

The chain carries TRBV18 and TRBJ1-5; 10 positions match TRBD1. The CDR3 is made up of 17 amino acids. V trimming: 6 bases; J trimming: 3 bases; junction bases outside the gene matches: 11. The germline CDR1 and CDR2 sequences are KGHSH and LQKENI. CDR3 in amino acids: CASSDGQGVSANQPQHF. The CDR3 bases are TGTGCCAGCTCTGATGGACAGGGGGTATCGGCCAATCAGCCCCAGCATTTT.

Written as DNA, the CDR3 is TGTGCCAGCAGCTTAAGAAACCAGGGGGAGCGCACAGATACGCAGTATTTT. Amino acids: CASSLRNQGERTDTQYF. V usage is TRBV7-3 and J usage is TRBJ2-3, with 7 bases that match TRBD1. Germline V gene sequence: CDR1 SGHTA, CDR2 FQGTGA. CDR3 length equals 17 residues. V lost 1 base, J lost 1 base, and 8 bases stayed unmatched. The whole variable domain, remainder taken from reference TRBV7-3 and TRBJ2-3, is GAGVSQTPSNKVTEKGKYVELRCDPISGHTALYWYRQSLGQGPEFLIYFQGTGAADDSGLPNDRFFAVRPEGSVSTLKIQRTERGDSAVYLCASSLRNQGERTDTQYFGPGTRLTVL.

This chain uses TRBV18 with TRBJ1-1, with D unclear. Trimming took off 1 base at V and 2 bases at J, with 17 bases between the two ends. CDR3 length: 17 residues. Germline V gene sequence: CDR1 KGHSH, CDR2 LQKENI. This CDR3 reads CASSPLSPSSENTEAFF. The CDR3 region has the DNA TGTGCCAGCTCACCACTCTCCCCTAGCTCTGAAAACACTGAAGCTTTCTTT. Together with reference TRBV18 and TRBJ1-1, the CDR3 gives the full variable domain: NAGVMQNPRHLVRRRGQEARLRCSPMKGHSHVYWYRQLPEEGLKFMVYLQKENIIDESGMPKERFSAEFPKEGPSILRIQQVVRGDSAAYFCASSPLSPSSENTEAFFGQGTRLTVV.

This chain links TRBV9 with TRBJ1-2, with D perhaps TRBD1 (5 bases). This CDR3 region has 14 residues. The ends were cut back, 0 bases at V and 7 bases at J, with 13 bases in the middle. CDR1 and CDR2 from the germline V gene are SGDLS and YYNGEE. DNA of the CDR3: TGTGCCAGCAGCGTAGGGTTGGGGCGGGGTGGCTACACCTTC. This gives the protein CASSVGLGRGGYTF.